Listed here are 5 T cell receptor beta chains from one sample, sequenced in a study of shared clonotypes between healthy human individuals. TCRdb keeps only in-frame clones here, not all; method: immunoSEQ multiplex PCR. The data contain roughly 300,000 clones, about 70% of them singletons. Specimen: memory CD4+ T cells sorted from blood. Documented subset: CD45RA-negative fraction. Source of these receptors: a man under 40 in good health.

This sequence joins TRBV5-1 and TRBJ1-1; 10 positions agree with TRBD1. This CDR3 comprises 13 residues. The germline CDR1 and CDR2 sequences are SGHRS and YFSETQ. V lost 5 bases to trimming and J lost 12 bases; unmatched junction nucleotides: 10. The CDR3 coding sequence is TGCGCCAGCAGACAAGGGACAGGGGAATCTTCTTTCTTT. Amino acid sequence: CASRQGTGESSFF.

The J gene is TRBJ2-7, the V gene TRBV6-6; D may be TRBD1 (6 bases). There are 12 residues in the CDR3. Germline V gene sequence: CDR1 MNHNY, CDR2 SVGAGI (reference sequence). The germline V and J ends were trimmed by 8 bases and 3 bases, with 11 bases remaining between them. CDR3 sequence: CASEGVSYEQYF. The CDR3 DNA sequence: TGTGCCAGCGAGGGGGTGAGCTACGAGCAGTACTTC.

In its sample, this clone was seen once. The rearrangement links TRBV29-1 to TRBJ2-2; 11 bases line up with TRBD2. CDR1 is SQVTM, CDR2 ANQGSEA, per germline. Losses at the gene ends were 4 bases for V and 4 bases for J; bases not matched to a gene: 5. This CDR3 has 15 residues. CDR3 coding DNA: TGCAGCGTTGTTAGCGGGAGGGCCGTCACCGGGGAGCTGTTTTTT. Its translation: CSVVSGRAVTGELFF.

The chain employs TRBV6-1 and TRBJ1-5; 11 positions match TRBD1. The germline V gene encodes CDR1 MNHNS and CDR2 SASEGT. The V and J ends lost 4 bases and 0 bases, in that order; junction bases with no gene match: 11. This CDR3 is 19 amino acids long. The CDR3 spells CASSGNSGTGGYSNQPQHF. The DNA of the CDR3 is TGTGCCAGCAGTGGGAACTCCGGGACAGGGGGTTATAGCAATCAGCCCCAGCATTTT.

As to this clone: One end of the junction does not line up with germline, which may come from a read error. The chain uses TRBV19 and TRBJ1-2; TRBD1 aligns across 8 bases. CDR1 is LNHDA and CDR2 is SQIVND in the germline V gene (reference sequence). The CDR3 covers 15 residues. The CDR3 reads CASSVDLDRVFGYTF. In DNA form, the CDR3 reads TGTGCCAGTAGTGTAGACCTGGACAGGGTCTTCGGCTACACCTTC.